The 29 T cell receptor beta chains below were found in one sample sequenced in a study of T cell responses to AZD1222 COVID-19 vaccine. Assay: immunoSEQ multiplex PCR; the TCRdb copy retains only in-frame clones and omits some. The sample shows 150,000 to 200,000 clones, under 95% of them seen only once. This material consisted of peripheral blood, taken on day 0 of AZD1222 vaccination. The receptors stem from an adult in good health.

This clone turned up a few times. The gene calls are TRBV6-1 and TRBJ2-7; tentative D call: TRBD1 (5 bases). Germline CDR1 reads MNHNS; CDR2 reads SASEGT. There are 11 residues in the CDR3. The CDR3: CASSEGQRGLV. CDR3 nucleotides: TGTGCCAGCAGTGAAGGACAGCGAGGTTTAGTC.

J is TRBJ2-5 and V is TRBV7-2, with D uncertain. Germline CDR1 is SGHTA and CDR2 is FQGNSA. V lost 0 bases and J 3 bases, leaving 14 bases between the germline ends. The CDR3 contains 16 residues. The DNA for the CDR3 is TGTGCCAGCAGCTTAGCCCGGATCCAGCTTAAAGAGACCCAGTACTTC. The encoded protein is CASSLARIQLKETQYF.

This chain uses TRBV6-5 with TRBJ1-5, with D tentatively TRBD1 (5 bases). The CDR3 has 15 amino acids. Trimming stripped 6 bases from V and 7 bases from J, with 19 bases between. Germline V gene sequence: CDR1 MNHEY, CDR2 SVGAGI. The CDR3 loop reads CASRAPRDSTQPQHF. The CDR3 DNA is TGTGCCAGCAGAGCCCCCCGGGACTCTACGCAGCCCCAGCATTTT.

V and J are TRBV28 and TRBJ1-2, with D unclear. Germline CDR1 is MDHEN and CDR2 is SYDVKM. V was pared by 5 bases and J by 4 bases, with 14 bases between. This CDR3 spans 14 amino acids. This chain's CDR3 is CASSIRGSGYGYTF. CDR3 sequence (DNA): TGTGCCAGCAGTATCCGGGGATCGGGCTATGGCTACACCTTC.

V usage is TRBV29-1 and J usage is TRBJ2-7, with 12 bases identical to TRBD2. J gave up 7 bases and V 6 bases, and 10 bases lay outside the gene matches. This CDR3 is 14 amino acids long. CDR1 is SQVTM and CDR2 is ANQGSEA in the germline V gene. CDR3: CSVGQGLAGGEQYF. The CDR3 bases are TGCAGCGTGGGGCAGGGACTAGCGGGTGGGGAGCAGTACTTC.

The CDR3 reads CASSLTGGQYEQYF. DNA of the CDR3: TGTGCCAGCAGCTTAACAGGGGGCCAGTACGAGCAGTACTTC. The rearrangement joins TRBV7-9 to TRBJ2-7; 9 bases fit TRBD1. This CDR3 is 14 amino acids long. Trimming took 2 bases from V and 4 from J; bases not matched to a gene: 3. From germline, CDR1 is SEHNR and CDR2 FQNEAQ (reference sequence).

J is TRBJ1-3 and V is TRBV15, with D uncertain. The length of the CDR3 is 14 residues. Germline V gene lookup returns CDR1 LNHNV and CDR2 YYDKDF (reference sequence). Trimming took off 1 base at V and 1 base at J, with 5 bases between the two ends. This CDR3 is CATSRGQSGNTIYF. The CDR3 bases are TGTGCCACCAGCAGAGGACAATCTGGAAACACCATATATTTT.

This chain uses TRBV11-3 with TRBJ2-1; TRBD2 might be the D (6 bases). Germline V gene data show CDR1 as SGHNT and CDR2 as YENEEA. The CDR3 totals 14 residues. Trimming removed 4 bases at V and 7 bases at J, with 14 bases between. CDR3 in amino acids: CASSSTPGRNEQFF. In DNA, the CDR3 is TGTGCCAGCAGCTCGACCCCAGGGAGGAATGAGCAGTTCTTC.

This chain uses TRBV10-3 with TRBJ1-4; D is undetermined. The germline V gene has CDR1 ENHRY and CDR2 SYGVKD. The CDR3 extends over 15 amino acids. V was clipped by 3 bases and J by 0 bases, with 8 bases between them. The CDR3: CAISDSPATNEKLFF. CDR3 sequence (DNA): TGTGCCATCAGTGACAGTCCTGCAACTAATGAAAAACTGTTTTTT.

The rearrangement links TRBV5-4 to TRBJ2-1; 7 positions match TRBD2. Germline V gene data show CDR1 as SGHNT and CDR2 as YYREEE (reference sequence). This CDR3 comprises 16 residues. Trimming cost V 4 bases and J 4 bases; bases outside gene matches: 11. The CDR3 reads CASSPEGLPPYNEQFF. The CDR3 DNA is TGTGCCAGCAGCCCAGAGGGACTACCACCTTACAATGAGCAGTTCTTC.

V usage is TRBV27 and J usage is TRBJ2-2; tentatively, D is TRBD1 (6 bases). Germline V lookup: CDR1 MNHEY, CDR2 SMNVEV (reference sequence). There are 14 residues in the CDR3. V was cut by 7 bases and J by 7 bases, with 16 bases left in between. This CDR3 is CASTRQDPVGELFF. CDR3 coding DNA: TGTGCCAGCACCCGACAGGACCCTGTCGGGGAGCTGTTTTTT.

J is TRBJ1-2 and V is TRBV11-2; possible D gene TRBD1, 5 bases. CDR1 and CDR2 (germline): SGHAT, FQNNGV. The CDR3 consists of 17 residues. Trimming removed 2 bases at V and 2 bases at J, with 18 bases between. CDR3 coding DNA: TGTGCCAGCAGCTTACAGGGTGCCCTAGTTTCCAACTATGGCTACACCTTC. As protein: CASSLQGALVSNYGYTF.

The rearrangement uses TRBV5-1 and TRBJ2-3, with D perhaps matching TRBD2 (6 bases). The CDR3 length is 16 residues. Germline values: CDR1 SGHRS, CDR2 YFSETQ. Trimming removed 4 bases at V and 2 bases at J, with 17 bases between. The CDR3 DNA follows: TGCGCCAGCAGCCCCCAACTAGCAGGGCTCACAGATACGCAGTATTTT. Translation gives CASSPQLAGLTDTQYF. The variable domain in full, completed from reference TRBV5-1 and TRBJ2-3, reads KAGVTQTPRYLIKTRGQQVTLSCSPISGHRSVSWYQQTPGQGLQFLFEYFSETQRNKGNFPGRFSGRQFSNSRSEMNVSTLELGDSALYLCASSPQLAGLTDTQYFGPGTRLTVL.

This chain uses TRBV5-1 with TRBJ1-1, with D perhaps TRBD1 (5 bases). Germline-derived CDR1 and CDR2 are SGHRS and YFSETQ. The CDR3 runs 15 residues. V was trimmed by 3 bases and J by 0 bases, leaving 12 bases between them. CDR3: CASSSGLTLNTEAFF. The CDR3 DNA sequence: TGCGCCAGCAGCTCAGGGTTGACTTTGAACACTGAAGCTTTCTTT. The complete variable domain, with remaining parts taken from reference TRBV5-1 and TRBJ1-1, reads KAGVTQTPRYLIKTRGQQVTLSCSPISGHRSVSWYQQTPGQGLQFLFEYFSETQRNKGNFPGRFSGRQFSNSRSEMNVSTLELGDSALYLCASSSGLTLNTEAFFGQGTRLTVV.

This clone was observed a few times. CDR3 in DNA: TGTGCCAGTAGTATAGAGGTGGTTAGCAATCAGCCCCAGCATTTT. Translation: CASSIEVVSNQPQHF. The rearrangement joins TRBV19 to TRBJ1-5; no clear D. CDR1 and CDR2 (germline): LNHDA, SQIVND (reference sequence). The V and J ends lost 0 bases and 0 bases respectively, with 6 bases between them. The length of the CDR3 is 15 residues. Using reference TRBV19 and TRBJ1-5 for the parts outside the CDR3, the full variable domain is DGGITQSPKYLFRKEGQNVTLSCEQNLNHDAMYWYRQDPGQGLRLIYYSQIVNDFQKGDIAEGYSVSREKKESFPLTVTSAQKNPTAFYLCASSIEVVSNQPQHFGDGTRLSIL.

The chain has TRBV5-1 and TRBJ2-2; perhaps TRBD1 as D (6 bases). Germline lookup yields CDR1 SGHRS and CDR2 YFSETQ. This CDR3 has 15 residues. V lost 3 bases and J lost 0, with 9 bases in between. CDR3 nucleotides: TGCGCCAGCAGCTCCGGGACACCGAACACCGGGGAGCTGTTTTTT. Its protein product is CASSSGTPNTGELFF.

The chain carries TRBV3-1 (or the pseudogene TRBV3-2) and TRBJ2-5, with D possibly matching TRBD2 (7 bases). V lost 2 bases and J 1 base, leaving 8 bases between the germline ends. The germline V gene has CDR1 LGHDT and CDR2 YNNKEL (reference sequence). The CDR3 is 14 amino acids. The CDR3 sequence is CASSQRGAQETQYF. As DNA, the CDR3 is TGTGCCAGCAGCCAACGGGGGGCCCAAGAGACCCAGTACTTC.

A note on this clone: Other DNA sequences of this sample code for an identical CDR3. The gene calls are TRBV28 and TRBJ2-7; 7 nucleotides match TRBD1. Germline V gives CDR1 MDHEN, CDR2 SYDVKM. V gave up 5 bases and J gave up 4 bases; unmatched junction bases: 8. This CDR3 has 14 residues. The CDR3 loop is CASSPPGQSYEQYF. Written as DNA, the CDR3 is TGTGCCAGCAGTCCCCCGGGACAGTCGTACGAGCAGTACTTC.

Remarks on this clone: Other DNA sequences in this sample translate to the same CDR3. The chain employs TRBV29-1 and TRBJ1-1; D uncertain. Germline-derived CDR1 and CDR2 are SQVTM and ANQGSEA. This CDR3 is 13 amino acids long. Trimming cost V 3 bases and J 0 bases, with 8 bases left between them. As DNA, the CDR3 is TGCAGCGTTGACGGCAGGTTGAACACTGAAGCTTTCTTT. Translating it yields CSVDGRLNTEAFF.

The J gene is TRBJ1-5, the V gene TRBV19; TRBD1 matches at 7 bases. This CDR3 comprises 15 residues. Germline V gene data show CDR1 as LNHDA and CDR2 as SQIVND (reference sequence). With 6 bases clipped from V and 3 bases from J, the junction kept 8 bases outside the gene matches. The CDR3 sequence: CASSGRGQPNQPQHF. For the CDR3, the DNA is TGTGCCAGTAGCGGGCGGGGACAGCCCAATCAGCCCCAGCATTTT.

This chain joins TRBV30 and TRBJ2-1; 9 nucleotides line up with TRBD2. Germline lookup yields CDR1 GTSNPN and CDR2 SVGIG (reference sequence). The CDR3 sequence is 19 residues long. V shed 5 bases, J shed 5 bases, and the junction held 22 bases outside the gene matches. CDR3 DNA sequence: TGTGCCTGGCTCCCCCGGGCGGGGAAGCGGCTAGCGGGAAACAATGAGCAGTTCTTC. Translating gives CAWLPRAGKRLAGNNEQFF.

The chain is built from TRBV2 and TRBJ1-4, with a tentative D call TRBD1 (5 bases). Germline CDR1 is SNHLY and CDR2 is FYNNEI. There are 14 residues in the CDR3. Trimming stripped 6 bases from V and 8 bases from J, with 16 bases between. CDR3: CASSADRFFEKLFF. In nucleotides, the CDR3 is TGTGCCAGCAGCGCTGACAGATTCTTCGAAAAACTGTTTTTT.

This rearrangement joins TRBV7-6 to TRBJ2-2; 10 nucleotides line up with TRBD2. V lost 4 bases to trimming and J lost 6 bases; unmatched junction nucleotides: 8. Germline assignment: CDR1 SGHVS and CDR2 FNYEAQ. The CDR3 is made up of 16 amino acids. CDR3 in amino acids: CASSSTAGGQSGELFF. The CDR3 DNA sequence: TGTGCCAGCAGCTCCACAGCGGGAGGGCAATCCGGGGAGCTGTTTTTT.

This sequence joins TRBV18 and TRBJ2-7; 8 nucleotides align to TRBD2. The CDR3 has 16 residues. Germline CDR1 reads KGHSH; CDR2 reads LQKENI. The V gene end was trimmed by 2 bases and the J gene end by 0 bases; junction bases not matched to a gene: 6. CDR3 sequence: CASSPGSGLVSYEQYF. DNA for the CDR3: TGTGCCAGCTCACCAGGTTCGGGACTAGTCTCCTACGAGCAGTACTTC. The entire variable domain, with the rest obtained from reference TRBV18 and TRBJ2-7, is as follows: NAGVMQNPRHLVRRRGQEARLRCSPMKGHSHVYWYRQLPEEGLKFMVYLQKENIIDESGMPKERFSAEFPKEGPSILRIQQVVRGDSAAYFCASSPGSGLVSYEQYFGPGTRLTVT.

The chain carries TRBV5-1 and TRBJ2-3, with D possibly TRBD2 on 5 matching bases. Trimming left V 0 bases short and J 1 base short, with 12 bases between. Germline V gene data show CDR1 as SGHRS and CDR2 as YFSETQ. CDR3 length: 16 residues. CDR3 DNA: TGCGCCAGCAGCTTGGCTGGGAGTGTAGGCACAGATACGCAGTATTTT. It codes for CASSLAGSVGTDTQYF.

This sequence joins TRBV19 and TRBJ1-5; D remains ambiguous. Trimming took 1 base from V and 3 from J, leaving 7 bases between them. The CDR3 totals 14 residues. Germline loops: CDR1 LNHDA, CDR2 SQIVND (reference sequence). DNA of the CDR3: TGTGCCAGTAGTATAGCTAGGGCCAATCAGCCCCAGCATTTT. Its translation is CASSIARANQPQHF.

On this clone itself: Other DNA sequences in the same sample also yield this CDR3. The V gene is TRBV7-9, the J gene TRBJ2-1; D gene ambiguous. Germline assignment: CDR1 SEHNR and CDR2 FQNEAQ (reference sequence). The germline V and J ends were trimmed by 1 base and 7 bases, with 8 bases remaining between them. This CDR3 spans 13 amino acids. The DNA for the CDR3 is TGTGCCAGCAGCTTAGGTTCCCGGAATGAGCAGTTCTTC. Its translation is CASSLGSRNEQFF.

DNA of the CDR3: TGTGCCAGCAGCCACCCCTCTGGCGGGAGGGAACACTACGAGCAGTACTTC. It codes for CASSHPSGGREHYEQYF. The genes are TRBV4-2 and TRBJ2-7, with 9 positions matching TRBD2. The CDR3 loop spans 17 amino acids. The ends lost 3 bases at V and 3 bases at J; junction bases unmatched: 12. Germline lookup yields CDR1 LGHNA and CDR2 YNFKEQ.

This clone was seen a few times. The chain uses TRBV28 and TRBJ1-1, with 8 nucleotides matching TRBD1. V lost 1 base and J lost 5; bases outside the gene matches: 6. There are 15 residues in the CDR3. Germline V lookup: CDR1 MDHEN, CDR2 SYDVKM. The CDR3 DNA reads TGTGCCAGCAGTTTATCTCGCAGGGGGCGGACTGAAGCTTTCTTT. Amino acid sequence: CASSLSRRGRTEAFF.